This is a list of T cell receptor beta chains from one sample in a study of shared clonotypes between healthy human individuals. Measured with immunoSEQ multiplex PCR; TCRdb has only the in-frame clones, and not every one. The sample consists of some 2,000,000 clones, almost 96% of them appearing once. Sequencing used naive CD4+ T cells sorted from blood. Source of these receptors: a man aged 18 to 30 in good health. Both conserved end residues are part of each CDR3. A D gene is named only where the DNA matches it firmly. The size entry is marked missing in some rows and otherwise reads once, few, many or a size class.

clone_size | j_call | d_call | v_call | cdr3_length | cdr3_nt | cdr3_aa
- | TRBJ2-7 | - | TRBV9 | 15 | TGTGCCAGCAGCGTTGGGGCCCAGAGCTCCTACGAGCAGTACTTC | CASSVGAQSSYEQYF
- | TRBJ1-6 | - | TRBV7-2 | 16 | TGTGCCAGCAGTTTGGGCCCAGGGCTATATAATTCACCCCTCCACTTT | CASSLGPGLYNSPLHF
- | TRBJ1-2 | TRBD1 | TRBV10-3 | 18 | TGTGCCATCAGTGAGTCGGAGACAGGGGGCCCCGCTAACTATGGCTACACCTTC | CAISESETGGPANYGYTF
- | TRBJ2-7 | - | TRBV28 | 15 | TGTGCCAGCAGGACAAGACTAGGGGGAGGGTACGAGCAGTACTTC | CASRTRLGGGYEQYF
- | TRBJ1-1 | - | TRBV19 | 13 | TGTGCCAGTGGTAGCAGGGGGAACACTGAAGCTTTCTTT | CASGSRGNTEAFF
- | TRBJ1-5 | TRBD1 | TRBV18 | 14 | TGTGCCAGCTCACAACTACAGGGGAATCAGCCCCAGCATTTT | CASSQLQGNQPQHF
- | TRBJ2-3 | TRBD1 | TRBV7-3 | 15 | TGTGCCAGCAGCTTATACACAGGGGGCCCAGATACGCAGTATTTT | CASSLYTGGPDTQYF
- | TRBJ2-1 | - | TRBV27 | 15 | TGTGCCAGCAGGACAACGAGGGAGGCATTTCGTGAGCAGTTCTTC | CASRTTREAFREQFF
- | TRBJ2-7 | - | TRBV5-6 | 16 | TGTGCCAGCAGCTCGACTGGGCGGGGGCTCTCCTACGAGCAGTACTTC | CASSSTGRGLSYEQYF
once | TRBJ2-7 | - | TRBV27 | 14 | TGTGCCAGCAGTTTGGGAACAGGCTCCTACGAGCAGTACTTC | CASSLGTGSYEQYF
- | TRBJ2-1 | TRBD2 | TRBV9 | 15 | TGTGCCAGCAGCCCCCAGTTAGCGGGAGTAGGTGAGCAGTTCTTC | CASSPQLAGVGEQFF
- | TRBJ2-2 | - | TRBV2 | 14 | TGTGCCAGCAGCGGGGACACGAACACCGGGGAGCTGTTTTTT | CASSGDTNTGELFF
- | TRBJ2-2 | - | TRBV6-1 | 14 | TGTGCCAGCAGTCCGCCTGGGGGGGCAGGGGAGCTGTTTTTT | CASSPPGGAGELFF
once | TRBJ2-6 | - | TRBV5-4 | 15 | TGTGCCAGCAGTCTGAAGGGGCCTGGGGCCAACGTCCTGACTTTC | CASSLKGPGANVLTF
- | TRBJ1-5 | - | TRBV21-1 | 14 | TGTGCCAGCCTCGAGTACAGGGCCCATCAGCCCCAGCATTTT | CASLEYRAHQPQHF
- | TRBJ2-1 | TRBD1 | TRBV7-2 | 15 | TGTGCCAGCAGCTTTAGGGGACAGGGGAGCAATGAGCAGTTCTTC | CASSFRGQGSNEQFF
- | TRBJ1-5 | - | TRBV28 | 16 | TGTGCCAGCAGGCTCGCCCAGGCTTATAGCAATCAGCCCCAGCATTTT | CASRLAQAYSNQPQHF
- | TRBJ1-1 | - | TRBV30 | 16 | TGTGCCTGGAGTGTACTGGTTCGACAGCGGAACACTGAAGCTTTCTTT | CAWSVLVRQRNTEAFF
- | TRBJ2-7 | TRBD1 | TRBV2 | 15 | TGTGCCAGCAGGGCCCTGGGGACAGGGTGGTACGAGCAGTACTTC | CASRALGTGWYEQYF
- | TRBJ2-3 | - | TRBV4-3 | 15 | TGCGCCAGCAGCCAAGATATGAGTGGCGGAGATACGCAGTATTTT | CASSQDMSGGDTQYF
- | TRBJ2-6 | - | TRBV18 | 15 | TGTGCCAGCTCACCACAGGGGACCGGGGCCAACGTCCTGACTTTC | CASSPQGTGANVLTF
- | TRBJ2-7 | TRBD1 | TRBV4-1 | 14 | TGCGCCAGCAGTCGTGGACAGGGGGCGGCCGAGCAGTACTTC | CASSRGQGAAEQYF
- | TRBJ1-1 | - | TRBV23-1 | 16 | TGCGCCAGCAGTCAATCGAGGACAGCCTCAAACACTGAAGCTTTCTTT | CASSQSRTASNTEAFF
- | TRBJ2-2 | TRBD1 | TRBV6-1 | 14 | TGTGCCAGCACCGGGACAGGGGGGTCGGTGGAGCTGTTTTTT | CASTGTGGSVELFF
- | TRBJ1-1 | TRBD1 | TRBV6-6 | 14 | TGTGCCAGCACCCCGGACAGGTTCAACACTGAAGCTTTCTTT | CASTPDRFNTEAFF
- | TRBJ2-1 | - | TRBV30 | 15 | TGTGCCTGGAGTGTAAACCTCGGAAGTTACAATGAGCAGTTCTTC | CAWSVNLGSYNEQFF
few | TRBJ2-2 | - | TRBV30 | 14 | TGTGCCTGGAGTCGAGGGGGGGCCACCGGGGAGCTGTTTTTT | CAWSRGGATGELFF
- | TRBJ1-5 | - | TRBV5-1 | 15 | TGCGCCAGCAGCTTGGCGTCCGGGGAAGGTCAGCCCCAGCATTTT | CASSLASGEGQPQHF
- | TRBJ2-5 | TRBD2 | TRBV6-5 | 15 | TGTGCCAGCAGTCGACCGAGCGGGAATAGAAAGACCCAGTACTTC | CASSRPSGNRKTQYF
- | TRBJ1-2 | - | TRBV10-3 | 14 | TGTGCCATCACTGGACAGCCCGTTAACTATGGCTACACCTTC | CAITGQPVNYGYTF
- | TRBJ2-7 | - | TRBV6-6 | 13 | TGTGCCAGCAGACGAGACAGAGCTGACGAGCAGTACTTC | CASRRDRADEQYF
- | TRBJ1-2 | TRBD1 | TRBV2 | 13 | TGTGCCAGCAGTGGACAGGGGATCCTCGGCTACACCTTC | CASSGQGILGYTF
- | TRBJ2-7 | - | TRBV5-1 | 15 | TGCGCCAGCAGCTTGGCGGGGGAGAAATACTACGAGCAGTACTTC | CASSLAGEKYYEQYF
- | TRBJ1-4 | - | TRBV5-4 | 13 | TGTGCCAGCAGCTTGGATATAAAGGGGGGACTGTTTTTT | CASSLDIKGGLFF
- | TRBJ1-6 | - | TRBV27 | 18 | TGTGCCAGCAGTTCCGAACCTCAGGCGTCCTCCTATAATTCACCCCTCCACTTT | CASSSEPQASSYNSPLHF
- | TRBJ2-7 | - | TRBV6-5 | 13 | TGTGCCATCTCATACAGGGTAGGCTACGAGCAGTACTTC | CAISYRVGYEQYF
- | TRBJ2-7 | - | TRBV10-2 | 11 | TGCGCCAGCAGTTTATTAGCAGTGCAGTACTTC | CASSLLAVQYF
once | TRBJ2-5 | TRBD2 | TRBV4-1 | 16 | TGCGCCAGCAGCCAAGGAGCTAGCGGGGACCAAGAGACCCAGTACTTC | CASSQGASGDQETQYF
- | TRBJ2-5 | - | TRBV30 | 13 | TGTGCCTGGAGTGGGGGGAGTGGAGAGACCCAGTACTTC | CAWSGGSGETQYF
- | TRBJ2-5 | TRBD1 | TRBV28 | 16 | TGTGCCACAGGTTTTCGGGACAGGGGGCCCCAAGAGACCCAGTACTTC | CATGFRDRGPQETQYF
- | TRBJ1-5 | - | TRBV28 | 16 | TGTGCCAGCAGTTTAGGTGGGGGTCAGGTGTGGCAGCCCCAGCATTTT | CASSLGGGQVWQPQHF
- | TRBJ2-1 | - | TRBV5-1 | 15 | TGCGCCAGCAGCTTGGGGCGGGACGGCTACAATGAGCAGTTCTTC | CASSLGRDGYNEQFF